This T cell receptor beta chain was identified in a study of breast tumors, draining lymph nodes, adjacent tissues (dated by TCRdb to 2016 to 2017). With regard to the full study: In breast cancer patients, the study compared the TCR beta repertoires of tumor, adjacent nontumor tissue and axillary lymph nodes. In human breast cancer, the study set out to evaluate how tumor, surrounding tissue and draining lymph node repertoires relate to one another and whether T cells may move between these sites. What the work shows at the level of the full study, not this receptor alone: In luminal-like breast cancer, tumor and nontumor tissue repertoires resembled each other significantly more than in basal-like breast cancer. The conclusion that tumor T cells originate in lymph nodes was presented as consistent with a hypothesis rather than as directly demonstrated. T-cell repertoire diversity in tumors was found to be lower than in lymph nodes but higher than in nontumor tissue, and preferential V and J gene usage was observed. The data were judged consistent with most tumor T cells deriving from the lymph node and then expanding within tumor tissue.

From cysteine to phenylalanine, the CDR3 is 17 amino acids long. Of the read, only the CDR3 DNA is kept; its 51 bases are in frame from base 1. Taken from the germline V gene, the CDR1 and CDR2 loops are MGHDK and SYGVNS. V loses 6 bases, J loses 0 bases, and the germline ends lie 20 bases apart. This clonotype came up once. The specificity of this receptor is unknown. Per-base qualities were not stored, and no clone one base away is much larger. One read alone lends weak support. Lymph node samples came from the axillary draining lymph nodes of breast cancer patients. TCRdb records Illumina HiSeq 2000 as the sequencer. TCR beta chain libraries were generated by multiplex PCR amplification. High-throughput sequencing was used to analyze the amplified TCR beta chain products. The public sequencing data were trimmed at Q25 with fastp and processed into clonotypes with MiXCR by TCRdb, which kept only in-frame beta chains. Records with the same CDR3 protein are collapsed into one entry carrying the most frequent genes and DNA. This sample lists about 270,000 distinct CDR3 sequences; about 33% were detected once. Together, the top ten hold about 1.2% of the sample.

The origin of this receptor is a female donor with breast cancer. Some clones in this sample may be carry-over from other donors' samples. This receptor chain uses TRBV25-1 and TRBJ2-5, with the D call perhaps TRBD1 or TRBD2, each one matching 6 bases. Material for sequencing was axillary lymph node tissue. The DNA sequence is given as TGTGCCAGCAGCACCGGGGCCGGGGGCCGTGACCAAGAGACCCAGTACTTC. It is translated as CASSTGAGGRDQETQYF.